These 20 T cell receptor beta chains originate from one sample sequenced in a study of blood T cell repertoires in COVID-19. The method was immunoSEQ multiplex PCR; TCRdb's version includes in-frame clones alone and lacks a portion of them. The data show tens of thousands of clones, 65% to 90% seen once. Sequencing was performed on peripheral blood. The receptors shown here come from a woman of 80 years or more with active or convalescent COVID-19.

In its sample, this clone was seen once. This rearrangement joins TRBV29-1 to TRBJ2-7; D is unresolved. Germline values: CDR1 SQVTM, CDR2 ANQGSEA. The CDR3 totals 12 residues. V was clipped by 7 bases and J by 4 bases, with 14 bases between them. CDR3 in amino acids: CSGGSSKYEQYF. In DNA form, the CDR3 reads TGCAGCGGAGGATCAAGCAAATACGAGCAGTACTTC.

The genes are TRBV18 and TRBJ2-3; D may be TRBD1 (5 bases). V dropped 3 bases and J dropped 5 bases, with 9 bases sitting between them. This CDR3 has 13 amino acids. The germline V gene encodes CDR1 KGHSH and CDR2 LQKENI. The DNA for the CDR3 is TGTGCCAGCTCACCGGGGCTACGAGATACGCAGTATTTT. Translating it yields CASSPGLRDTQYF. The whole variable domain, filled in from reference TRBV18 and TRBJ2-3, reads NAGVMQNPRHLVRRRGQEARLRCSPMKGHSHVYWYRQLPEEGLKFMVYLQKENIIDESGMPKERFSAEFPKEGPSILRIQQVVRGDSAAYFCASSPGLRDTQYFGPGTRLTVL.

The chain couples TRBV5-1 to TRBJ2-1; the D gene is possibly TRBD2 (5 bases). The length of the CDR3 is 16 residues. The V gene's germline CDR1 is SGHRS and CDR2 YFSETQ. Deletions cut 0 bases from V and 3 bases from J, with 13 bases between. The CDR3 DNA sequence: TGCGCCAGCAGCTTGGGAACTGGACTGATCTACAATGAGCAGTTCTTC. This codes for CASSLGTGLIYNEQFF.

The chain is built from TRBV12-5 and TRBJ2-2; 9 bases are a match to TRBD1. Losses at the gene ends were 6 bases for V and 5 bases for J; bases not matched to a gene: 4. The length of the CDR3 is 14 residues. Germline V gene sequence: CDR1 LGHNT, CDR2 FRNRAP. The CDR3 sequence: CASGPGQGTGELFF. The CDR3 DNA follows: TGTGCTAGTGGCCCGGGACAGGGTACCGGGGAGCTGTTTTTT.

V usage is TRBV19 and J usage is TRBJ1-3, with D possibly matching TRBD1 (5 bases). V was clipped by 7 bases and J by 0 bases, with 13 bases between them. The germline CDR1 and CDR2 sequences are LNHDA and SQIVND (reference sequence). The CDR3 spans 15 residues. CDR3 coding DNA: TGTGCCAGTATGGGGACTCATATCTCTGGAAACACCATATATTTT. This translates into CASMGTHISGNTIYF.

This chain joins TRBV19 and TRBJ1-4, with 7 bases lining up with TRBD1. Germline V gene sequence: CDR1 LNHDA, CDR2 SQIVND (reference sequence). V lost 5 bases and J lost 2; bases outside the gene matches: 11. The CDR3 is 17 residues long. The CDR3 region has the DNA TGTGCCAGTAGTTCACCCTACAGGGGACCGACTAATGAAAAACTGTTTTTT. Translated, it gives CASSSPYRGPTNEKLFF. Looking up the rest from reference TRBV19 and TRBJ1-4 gives the full variable domain: DGGITQSPKYLFRKEGQNVTLSCEQNLNHDAMYWYRQDPGQGLRLIYYSQIVNDFQKGDIAEGYSVSREKKESFPLTVTSAQKNPTAFYLCASSSPYRGPTNEKLFFGSGTQLSVL.

V usage is TRBV2 and J usage is TRBJ1-5, with D uncertain. The V end was cut by 5 bases, the J end by 0 bases, with 11 bases between. Germline V lookup: CDR1 SNHLY, CDR2 FYNNEI. The CDR3 totals 15 residues. CDR3 nucleotides: TGTGCCAGCAGTTTTAACAGAGATAGCAATCAGCCCCAGCATTTT. It specifies CASSFNRDSNQPQHF.

This clone was seen only once. The gene calls are TRBV7-3 and TRBJ2-3; TRBD2 matches at 11 bases. The CDR3 runs 19 residues. The germline gives CDR1 SGHTA, CDR2 FQGTGA. The V gene end was trimmed by 8 bases and the J gene end by 0 bases; junction bases not matched to a gene: 16. CDR3 nucleotide sequence: TGTGCCAGCGACCCAATGGAATTAGCGGGGGGGTCTAGCACAGATACGCAGTATTTT. Protein: CASDPMELAGGSSTDTQYF. Together with reference TRBV7-3 and TRBJ2-3, the CDR3 gives the full variable domain: GAGVSQTPSNKVTEKGKYVELRCDPISGHTALYWYRQSLGQGPEFLIYFQGTGAADDSGLPNDRFFAVRPEGSVSTLKIQRTERGDSAVYLCASDPMELAGGSSTDTQYFGPGTRLTVL.

This clone was observed a few times. The chain links TRBV7-8 to TRBJ1-5, with TRBD1 identical over 8 bases. Germline trimming cut 3 bases from V and 2 bases from J; bases unmatched to any gene: 3. The CDR3 is 15 residues long. Germline lookup yields CDR1 SGHVS and CDR2 FQNEAQ. The CDR3 region is CASSLGQVRNQPQHF. CDR3 nucleotides: TGTGCCAGCAGCTTGGGACAGGTTCGCAATCAGCCCCAGCATTTT.

The genes are TRBV6-5 and TRBJ1-4; 8 bases are shared with TRBD1. This CDR3 is 15 amino acids long. Germline values: CDR1 MNHEY, CDR2 SVGAGI. V was clipped by 7 bases and J by 10 bases; unmatched bases: 14. CDR3 DNA: TGTGCCAGCACCAAACGGGCAGGGGGCGAGGGAAAACTGTTTTTT. Amino acids: CASTKRAGGEGKLFF.

Written as DNA, the CDR3 is TGTGCCAGCAGCAGGACGGGGACAGGGATCAATCAGCCCCAGCATTTT. Its translation: CASSRTGTGINQPQHF. The V and J genes are TRBV6-2 or TRBV6-3 and TRBJ1-5, with 9 bases that match TRBD1. Germline V gene data show CDR1 as MNHEY and CDR2 as SVGEGT. There are 16 residues in the CDR3. J was trimmed by 3 bases and V by 6 bases; bases with no gene match: 9.

V and J are TRBV9 and TRBJ2-1; TRBD1 matches 7 bases. After removal of 3 bases from V and 4 bases from J, the junction contained 7 bases not matched to a gene. CDR3 length equals 15 residues. CDR1 and CDR2 (germline): SGDLS, YYNGEE. CDR3 DNA: TGTGCCAGCAGCGGAACGGGACAGACTTACAATGAGCAGTTCTTC. It yields the protein CASSGTGQTYNEQFF.

The rearrangement uses TRBV19 and TRBJ2-2, with 7 bases matching TRBD1. The V and J ends lost 5 bases and 5 bases, in that order; junction bases with no gene match: 11. In germline, CDR1 is LNHDA, CDR2 SQIVND (reference sequence). CDR3 size: 16 residues. The CDR3 loop is CASSGSQGVGTGELFF. Written as DNA, the CDR3 is TGTGCCAGTAGTGGCAGTCAGGGGGTAGGGACCGGGGAGCTGTTTTTT. Full variable domain (missing parts from reference TRBV19 and TRBJ2-2): DGGITQSPKYLFRKEGQNVTLSCEQNLNHDAMYWYRQDPGQGLRLIYYSQIVNDFQKGDIAEGYSVSREKKESFPLTVTSAQKNPTAFYLCASSGSQGVGTGELFFGEGSRLTVL.

The chain is built from TRBV19 and TRBJ2-7; TRBD2 might be the D (6 bases). V was cut by 5 bases and J by 5 bases, with 10 bases left in between. The CDR3 length is 12 residues. Germline V CDR1 and CDR2: LNHDA, SQIVND (reference sequence). DNA of the CDR3: TGTGCCAGTAGTCGGAGGGAGGACGAGCAGTACTTC. It is translated as CASSRREDEQYF.

The sample holds one count of this clone. This sequence joins TRBV3-1 (or the pseudogene TRBV3-2) and TRBJ2-1, with a weak D call TRBD1 (6 bases). Germline values: CDR1 LGHDT, CDR2 YNNKEL (reference sequence). The CDR3 totals 14 residues. V dropped 6 bases and J dropped 4 bases, with 13 bases sitting between them. In nucleotides, the CDR3 is TGTGCCAGCAGGGCGAATGGACAGTACAATGAGCAGTTCTTC. The encoded protein is CASRANGQYNEQFF.

The rearrangement joins TRBV2 to TRBJ2-5; TRBD1 is a possible D gene (5 bases). The CDR3 consists of 14 residues. Trimming left V 4 bases short and J 5 bases short, with 14 bases between. The germline CDR1 and CDR2 sequences are SNHLY and FYNNEI. In DNA form, the CDR3 reads TGTGCCAGCAGTGTCACCAGGGTGGGGGAGACCCAGTACTTC. As protein: CASSVTRVGETQYF.

The J gene is TRBJ1-4, the V gene TRBV29-1; 8 bases are shared with TRBD1. Germline V CDR1 and CDR2: SQVTM, ANQGSEA. The CDR3 runs 12 residues. The V and J ends lost 6 bases and 5 bases, in that order; junction bases with no gene match: 2. CDR3 loop: CSVRQGNEKLFF. CDR3 nucleotides: TGCAGCGTAAGACAGGGGAATGAAAAACTGTTTTTT.

CDR3 region: CASSEPNTGTDEAFF. In nucleotides, the CDR3 is TGTGCCAGCAGTGAACCCAATACGGGGACAGACGAAGCTTTCTTT. This chain joins TRBV6-1 and TRBJ1-1, with TRBD1 identical over 7 bases. CDR1 is MNHNS and CDR2 is SASEGT in the germline V gene. The V gene end was trimmed by 2 bases and the J gene end by 8 bases; junction bases not matched to a gene: 11. The CDR3 spans 15 residues.

The chain links TRBV10-3 to TRBJ1-1, with 7 bases aligning to TRBD1. Germline trimming cut 5 bases from V and 7 bases from J; bases unmatched to any gene: 10. CDR1 and CDR2 from the germline V gene are ENHRY and SYGVKD. The CDR3 is made up of 14 amino acids. CDR3 nucleotide sequence: TGTGCCATCAGTCTACTCGGACAGGAACGTGAAGCTTTCTTT. Translation: CAISLLGQEREAFF.

This sequence joins TRBV5-4 and TRBJ2-2, with D hard to call. Germline lookup yields CDR1 SGHNT and CDR2 YYREEE (reference sequence). V gave up 4 bases and J gave up 7 bases, with 11 bases separating them. The CDR3 totals 13 residues. CDR3 loop: CASSPRNGGELFF. CDR3 DNA: TGTGCCAGCAGCCCTAGGAACGGCGGGGAGCTGTTTTTT.